The T cell receptor beta chain described here comes from a study of blood T cell repertoires in COVID-19. Study as a whole: Spain, Italy and the United States supplied samples that represented acute and convalescent COVID-19. Sample material is recorded as cDNA or gDNA derived from T cells, B-cell-depleted T cells, or PBMCs.

The CDR3 length is 16 residues. With 1 base removed from V and 8 bases from J, the gap between germline ends came to 18 bases. CDR1 and CDR2 (germline): SEHNR, FQNEAQ (reference sequence). The protocol was immunoSEQ multiplex PCR, while the TCRdb copy is restricted to in-frame clones and leaves out a portion. Of about 150,000 clones in the sample, 70% to 80% were seen once. Recruited during active infection, patients (from Seattle) were subsequently followed longitudinally. This TCR derives from a woman in her sixties or seventies with COVID-19, enrolled during active disease. The sequenced sample was peripheral blood. This sequence joins TRBV7-9 and TRBJ2-1; TRBD1 might be the D (6 bases). In DNA form, the CDR3 reads TGTGCCAGCAGCTTAGAAGTAGGACAGAATACCGATGAGCAGTTCTTC. As protein: CASSLEVGQNTDEQFF.